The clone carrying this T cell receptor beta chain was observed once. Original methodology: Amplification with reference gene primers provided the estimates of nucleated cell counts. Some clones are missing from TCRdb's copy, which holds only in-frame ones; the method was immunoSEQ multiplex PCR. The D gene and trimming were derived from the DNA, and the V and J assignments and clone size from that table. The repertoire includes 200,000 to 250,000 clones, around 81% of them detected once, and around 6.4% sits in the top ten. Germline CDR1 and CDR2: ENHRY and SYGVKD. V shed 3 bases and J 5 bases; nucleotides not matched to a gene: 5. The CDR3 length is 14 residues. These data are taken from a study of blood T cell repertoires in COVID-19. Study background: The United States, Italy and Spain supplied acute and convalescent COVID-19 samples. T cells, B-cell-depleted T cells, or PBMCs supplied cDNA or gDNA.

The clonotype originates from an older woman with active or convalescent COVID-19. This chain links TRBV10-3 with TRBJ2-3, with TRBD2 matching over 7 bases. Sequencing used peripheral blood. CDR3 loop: CAISDPGGKDTQYF. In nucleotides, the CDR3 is TGTGCCATCAGTGACCCGGGAGGAAAAGATACGCAGTATTTT.